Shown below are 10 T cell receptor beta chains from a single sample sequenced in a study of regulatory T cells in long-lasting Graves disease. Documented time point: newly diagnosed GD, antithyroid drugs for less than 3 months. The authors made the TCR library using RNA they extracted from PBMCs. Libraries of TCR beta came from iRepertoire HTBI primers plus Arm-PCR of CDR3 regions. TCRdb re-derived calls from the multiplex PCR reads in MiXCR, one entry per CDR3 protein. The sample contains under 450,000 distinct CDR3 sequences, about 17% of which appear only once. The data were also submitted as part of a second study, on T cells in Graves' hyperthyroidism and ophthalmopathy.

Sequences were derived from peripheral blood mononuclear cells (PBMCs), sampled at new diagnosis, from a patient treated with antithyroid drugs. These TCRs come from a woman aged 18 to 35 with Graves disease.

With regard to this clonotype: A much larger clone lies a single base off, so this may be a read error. DNA of the CDR3: TGCAGCGTTGAAGTGTTTGGAGGGGACAGGGGGTCAGAGGCCCAGTACTTC. Translating it yields CSVEVFGGDRGSEAQYF. The gene calls are TRBV29-1 and TRBJ2-3, with 11 nucleotides matching TRBD1. The better agreement between TRBJ2-5 and the DNA end casts doubt on the J call. The germline V gene has CDR1 SQVTM and CDR2 ANQGSEA. The CDR3 runs to 17 residues.

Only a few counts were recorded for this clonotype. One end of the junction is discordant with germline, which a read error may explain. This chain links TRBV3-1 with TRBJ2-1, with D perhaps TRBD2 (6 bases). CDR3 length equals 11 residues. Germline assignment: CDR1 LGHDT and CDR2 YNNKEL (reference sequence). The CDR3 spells CASSSPGELYF. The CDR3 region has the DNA TGTGCCAGCAGCTCCCCGGGAGAGTTGTACTTC.

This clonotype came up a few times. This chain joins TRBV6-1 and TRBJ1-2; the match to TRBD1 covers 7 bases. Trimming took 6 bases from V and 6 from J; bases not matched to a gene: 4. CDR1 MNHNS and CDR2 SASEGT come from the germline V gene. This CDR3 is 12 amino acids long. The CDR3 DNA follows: TGTGCCAGCAGCTCGGACAGGCATGGCTACACCTTC. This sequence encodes CASSSDRHGYTF.

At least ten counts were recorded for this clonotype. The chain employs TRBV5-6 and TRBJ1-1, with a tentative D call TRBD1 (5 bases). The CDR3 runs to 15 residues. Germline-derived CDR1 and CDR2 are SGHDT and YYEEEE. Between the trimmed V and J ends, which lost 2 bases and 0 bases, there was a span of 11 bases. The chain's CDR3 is CASSFRVGVNTEAFF. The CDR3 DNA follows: TGTGCCAGCAGCTTTAGGGTGGGGGTGAACACTGAAGCTTTCTTT.

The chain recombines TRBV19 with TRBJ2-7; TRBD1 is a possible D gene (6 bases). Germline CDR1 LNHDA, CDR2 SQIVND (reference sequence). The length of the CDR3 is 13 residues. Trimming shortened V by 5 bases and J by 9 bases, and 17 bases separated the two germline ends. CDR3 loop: CASSPGHLDGQYF. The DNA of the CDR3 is TGTGCCAGTAGTCCGGGACATCTAGACGGGCAGTACTTC.

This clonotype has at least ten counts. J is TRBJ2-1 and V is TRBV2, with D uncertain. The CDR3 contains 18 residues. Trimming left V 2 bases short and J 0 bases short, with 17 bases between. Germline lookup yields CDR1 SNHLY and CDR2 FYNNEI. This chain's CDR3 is CASSESFRSGASYNEQFF. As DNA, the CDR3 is TGTGCCAGCAGTGAATCCTTTCGGTCGGGCGCCTCCTACAATGAGCAGTTCTTC. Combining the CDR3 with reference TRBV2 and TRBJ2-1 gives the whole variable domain EPEVTQTPSHQVTQMGQEVILRCVPISNHLYFYWYRQILGQKVEFLVSFYNNEISEKSEIFDDQFSVERPDGSNFTLKIRSTKLEDSAMYFCASSESFRSGASYNEQFFGPGTRLTVL.

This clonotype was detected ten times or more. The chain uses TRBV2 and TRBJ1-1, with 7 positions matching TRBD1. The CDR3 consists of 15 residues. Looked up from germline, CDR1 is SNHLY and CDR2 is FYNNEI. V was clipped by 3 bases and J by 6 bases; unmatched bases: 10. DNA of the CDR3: TGTGCCAGCAGTGAGCGCAGGGGGATTTGGGCTGAAGCTTTCTTT. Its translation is CASSERRGIWAEAFF. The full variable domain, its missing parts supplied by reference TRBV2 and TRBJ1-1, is EPEVTQTPSHQVTQMGQEVILRCVPISNHLYFYWYRQILGQKVEFLVSFYNNEISEKSEIFDDQFSVERPDGSNFTLKIRSTKLEDSAMYFCASSERRGIWAEAFFGQGTRLTVV.

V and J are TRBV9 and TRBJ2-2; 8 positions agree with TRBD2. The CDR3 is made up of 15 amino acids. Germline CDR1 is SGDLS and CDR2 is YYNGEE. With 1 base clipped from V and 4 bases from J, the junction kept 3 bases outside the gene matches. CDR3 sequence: CASSVRAGVTGELFF. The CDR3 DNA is TGTGCCAGCAGCGTACGAGCGGGGGTCACCGGGGAGCTGTTTTTT.

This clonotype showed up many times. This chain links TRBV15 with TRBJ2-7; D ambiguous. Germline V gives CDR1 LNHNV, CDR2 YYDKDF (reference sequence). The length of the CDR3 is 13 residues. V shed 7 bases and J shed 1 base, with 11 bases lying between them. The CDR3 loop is CATKLTWSYEQYF. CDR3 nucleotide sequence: TGTGCCACCAAACTGACCTGGTCCTACGAGCAGTACTTC. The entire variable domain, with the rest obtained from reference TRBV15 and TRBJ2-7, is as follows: DAMVIQNPRYQVTQFGKPVTLSCSQTLNHNVMYWYQQKSSQAPKLLFHYYDKDFNNEADTPDNFQSRRPNTSFCFLDIRSPGLGDTAMYLCATKLTWSYEQYFGPGTRLTVT.

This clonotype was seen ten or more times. The CDR3 DNA follows: TGTGCCAGCAACTCCGGGACGGCGAACACTGAAGCTTTCTTT. Translated: CASNSGTANTEAFF. V usage is TRBV28 and J usage is TRBJ1-1; tentatively, D is TRBD1 (5 bases). V was clipped by 7 bases and J by 1 base, with 13 bases between them. The CDR3 sequence is 14 residues long. CDR1 MDHEN and CDR2 SYDVKM come from the germline V gene.